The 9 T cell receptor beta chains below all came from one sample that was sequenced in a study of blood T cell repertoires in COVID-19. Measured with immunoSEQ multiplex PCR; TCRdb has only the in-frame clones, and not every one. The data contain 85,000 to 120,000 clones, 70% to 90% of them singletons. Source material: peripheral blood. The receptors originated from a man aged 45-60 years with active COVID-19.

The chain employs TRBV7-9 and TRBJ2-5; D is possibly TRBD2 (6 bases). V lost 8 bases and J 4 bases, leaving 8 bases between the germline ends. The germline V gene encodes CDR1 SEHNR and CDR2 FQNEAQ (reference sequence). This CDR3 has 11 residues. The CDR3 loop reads CASGGGETQYF. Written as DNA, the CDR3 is TGTGCCAGCGGGGGAGGAGAGACCCAGTACTTC.

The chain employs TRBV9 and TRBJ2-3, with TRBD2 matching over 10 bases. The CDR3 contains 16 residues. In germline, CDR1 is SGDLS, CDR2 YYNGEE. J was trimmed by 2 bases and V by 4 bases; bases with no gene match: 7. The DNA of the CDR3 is TGTGCCAGCAGCTTCCAAGCGGGGGGGTCCACAGATACGCAGTATTTT. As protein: CASSFQAGGSTDTQYF. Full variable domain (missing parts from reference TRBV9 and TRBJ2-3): DSGVTQTPKHLITATGQRVTLRCSPRSGDLSVYWYQQSLDQGLQFLIQYYNGEERAKGNILERFSAQQFPDLHSELNLSSLELGDSALYFCASSFQAGGSTDTQYFGPGTRLTVL.

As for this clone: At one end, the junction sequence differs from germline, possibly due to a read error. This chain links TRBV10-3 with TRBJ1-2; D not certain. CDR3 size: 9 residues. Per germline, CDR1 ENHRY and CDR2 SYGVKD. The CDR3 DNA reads TGTGCCATCGGGGAGACCCTTTTCTTC. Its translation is CAIGETLFF.

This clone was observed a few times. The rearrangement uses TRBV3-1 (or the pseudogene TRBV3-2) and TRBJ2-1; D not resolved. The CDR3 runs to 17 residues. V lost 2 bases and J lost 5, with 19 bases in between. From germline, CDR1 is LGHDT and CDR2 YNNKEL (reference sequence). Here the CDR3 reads CASSQWSSRKNDNEQFF. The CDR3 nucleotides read TGTGCCAGCAGCCAATGGAGTAGCCGGAAGAATGACAATGAGCAGTTCTTC.

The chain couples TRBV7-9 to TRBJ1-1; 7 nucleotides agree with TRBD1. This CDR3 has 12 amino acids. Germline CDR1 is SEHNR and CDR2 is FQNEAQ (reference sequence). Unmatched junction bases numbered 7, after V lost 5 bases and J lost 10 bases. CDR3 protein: CASSPRQGLAFF. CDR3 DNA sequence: TGTGCCAGCAGCCCCAGACAGGGATTAGCTTTCTTT.

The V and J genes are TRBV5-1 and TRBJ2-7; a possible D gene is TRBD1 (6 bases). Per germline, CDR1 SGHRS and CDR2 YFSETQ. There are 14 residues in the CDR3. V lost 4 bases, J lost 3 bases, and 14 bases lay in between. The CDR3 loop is CASSITGNLYEQYF. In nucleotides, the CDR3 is TGCGCCAGCAGCATAACAGGGAATCTCTACGAGCAGTACTTC. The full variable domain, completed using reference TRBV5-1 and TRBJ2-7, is KAGVTQTPRYLIKTRGQQVTLSCSPISGHRSVSWYQQTPGQGLQFLFEYFSETQRNKGNFPGRFSGRQFSNSRSEMNVSTLELGDSALYLCASSITGNLYEQYFGPGTRLTVT.

The DNA for the CDR3 is TGTGCCAGCAGCCAAACAGGAAAGGAAAAACTGTTTTTT. This codes for CASSQTGKEKLFF. The genes are TRBV5-4 and TRBJ1-4, with D perhaps matching TRBD1 (5 bases). V dropped 4 bases and J dropped 8 bases, with 12 bases sitting between them. The germline V gene encodes CDR1 SGHNT and CDR2 YYREEE (reference sequence). The CDR3 sequence is 13 residues long.

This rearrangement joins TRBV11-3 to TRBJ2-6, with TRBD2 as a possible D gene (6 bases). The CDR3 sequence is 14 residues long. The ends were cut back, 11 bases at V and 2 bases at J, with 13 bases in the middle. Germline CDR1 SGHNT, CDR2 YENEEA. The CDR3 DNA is TGTGCCTATCCGGGGAGGCCTGGGGCCAACGTCCTGACTTTC. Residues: CAYPGRPGANVLTF.

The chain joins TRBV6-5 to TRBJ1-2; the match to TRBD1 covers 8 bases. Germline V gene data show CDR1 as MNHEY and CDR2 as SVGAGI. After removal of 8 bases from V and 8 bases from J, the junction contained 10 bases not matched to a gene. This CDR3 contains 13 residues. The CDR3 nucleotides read TGTGCCAGCTCGGAGGACAGGGCGGGAGGCTACACCTTC. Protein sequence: CASSEDRAGGYTF.